This T cell receptor beta chain comes out of a study of vaccination and CD4 T cells after COVID-19. Sequencing of DNA taken from cultured CD4+ T cells relied on the Oncomine TCR Beta short-read assay. TCRdb re-derived calls from the PCR reads in MiXCR, one entry per CDR3 protein. The sample yields roughly 3,000 distinct CDR3 sequences, 25% to 40% seen once. The V gene's germline CDR1 is SGHRS and CDR2 YFSETQ. V trimming: 1 base; J trimming: 8 bases; junction bases outside the gene matches: 7. The CDR3 is made up of 14 amino acids. By share of the sample, this clonotype is medium-sized (0.01 to 0.1%). Antigen specificity is unknown. Treatment indicated: roughly 10-day PBMC culture with coronavirus spike peptide pools or control peptides (ViraFEST assay). ViraFEST grew antigen-specific T cells using peptide pools, then sequenced TCRs. Positive tests by PCR, dated March to December 2020, predated US Alpha, Beta and Delta variants.

This receptor was identified in a human donor who had recovered from COVID-19. The rearrangement uses TRBV5-1 and TRBJ1-2; 8 nucleotides align to TRBD1. Sequenced: CD4+ T cells from blood, cultured in vitro. CDR3 DNA sequence: TGCGCCAGCAGCTTGACAGGGGGTGTTGAGGGCTACACCTTC. It codes for CASSLTGGVEGYTF.